This T cell receptor (beta chain) was identified during a study of shared clonotypes between healthy human individuals. To note about this clone: Its antigen is undetermined.

This CDR3 is 14 amino acids long. Germline CDR1 reads SGHRS; CDR2 reads YFSETQ. With 3 bases clipped from V and 4 bases from J, the junction kept 5 bases outside the gene matches. Clones were read by immunoSEQ multiplex PCR, and TCRdb kept only the in-frame ones, dropping some. The table lists 1,400,000 or so clones, around 98.5% of them singletons. Study-level points and caveats: Clonotypes shared by all four sorted-subset donors had higher generation probabilities than non-shared clonotypes.

The sample consisted of naive CD4+ T cells sorted from blood. Subset described: CD45RA+ positively selected. The receptor comes from a man between 25 and 39 years old in good health. The gene calls are TRBV5-1 and TRBJ1-1, with TRBD1 identical over 8 bases. The chain's CDR3 is CASSSTGGSTEAFF. DNA of the CDR3: TGCGCCAGCAGCTCTACAGGGGGTTCCACTGAAGCTTTCTTT.